This T cell receptor (beta chain) was sequenced for a study of blood T cells in healthy people across ages (dated by TCRdb to the mid-2010s). For the wider study: In model experiments, template switching captured roughly one uniquely barcoded TCR beta cDNA molecule for every two T cells. Age-related changes in TCR beta repertoire diversity were measured in the study by deep sequencing normalized with unique cDNA molecular identifiers. The donors were split into four age groups: young (average around 15 years), middle-aged (around 37), aged (about 62) and long-lived (roughly 77). Donors of different ages were randomly distributed across sequencing lanes to avoid experimental bias. For two donors (one aged 18 to 29 and one aged 80 or older), the study analyzed two additional independent replicas of 1 million unique cDNA reads from the same blood draw.

In regard to this clonotype: Its antigen is unknown. Per-base quality was not reported, and no clone a single base away is much larger than it.

Systemically healthy Caucasian individuals from Russia, some 36 in total and aged roughly 6 to 90 years, were included as donors. Approximately 9.3 milliliters of peripheral blood were collected from each donor into EDTA-treated Vacutainer tubes. Ficoll-Paque density-gradient centrifugation was used to isolate PBMCs, with at least 6 million per sample. Trizol reagent was used to extract total RNA from PBMCs, with at least 6 micrograms per sample. For every donor, flow cytometry on a PBMC aliquot measured the percentage of naive CD45RAhigh/CD27high T cells. Library preparation employed 5' RACE. TCRdb names Illumina HiSeq 2500 as the instrument used. A second about 7 to 11 cycle PCR used a sample-barcoded 5' primer and a J-beta primer mix. A unique molecular identifier was introduced onto each TCR beta cDNA molecule by a template-switch 5' adaptor carrying 12 random nucleotides. At least 2.5 million CDR3-containing paired-end reads were obtained from each sample. First-strand cDNA was synthesized from all RNA with the Mint cDNA synthesis kit, primed by a TRBC-specific oligonucleotide. All cDNA was treated with uracil-DNA glycosylase and then went through a first 18-cycle PCR with the universal primers M1SS and BC2_uni_R. In the authors' own workflow: Each sample was normalized by randomly selecting 1 million high-quality reads, each carrying a distinct molecular identifier. Instead of being binned into consensus sequences, reads with shared molecular identifiers were discarded. MiTCR, set to a Q25 quality threshold and the strictest error-elimination algorithm, was used for CDR3 identification, clonotype clustering and error correction. A nonparametric unseen species model using Euler transformation provided a lower-bound estimate of total TCR beta diversity. The public reads were reprocessed in TCRdb via fastp at Q25 and MiXCR, keeping in-frame beta chains. Each record represents a unique CDR3 protein, reported with the most common genes and DNA among its rows. These V and J calls are TCRdb output, not the study's own analysis. This sample lists fewer than 900,000 distinct CDR3 sequences; around 34% were detected once. The ten largest account for roughly 13% of the sample.

The germline V and J ends show losses of 6 bases and 10 bases respectively, and no gene match explains 11 bases of the junction. The CDR3 spans 14 residues, from the cysteine through the phenylalanine. This entry keeps only the CDR3 DNA: 42 bases, framed from base 1. Study-level results and caveats: Conclusive comparison of naive and antigen-experienced compartments was prevented by the profiling of bulk unsorted PBMCs. Observed TCR beta diversity per million T cells fell roughly linearly with age, and a significant reduction was already apparent by age around 40. There was a strong correlation between observed TCR beta diversity and the percentage of naive T cells measured by flow cytometry. The long-lived group showed more naive CD4+ T cells, fewer expanded clones and increased TCR diversity than the aged group, suggesting age selection. Estimates of total diversity based on one million sequenced T cells were regarded as lower bounds and as underestimates. Donor CMV infection status was unknown, potentially confounding age-related changes in expanded clonotypes.

Sequenced sample: blood. The receptor was isolated from a man between 18 and 29 years old in good health. Here the chain combines TRBV12-3 or TRBV12-4 and TRBJ1-1; 10 nucleotides in the junction match TRBD1. The CDR3 amino acid sequence is: CASSHTRDRGVAFF. The DNA sequence follows: TGTGCCAGCAGCCATACCCGGGACAGGGGTGTAGCTTTCTTT.